One TCR beta chain is described in this entry. This clonotype was found many times. Its antigen specificity is not known. No base quality information exists; no much larger clone differs at one position. The junction carries 7 bases between V and J, which are trimmed by 0 bases and 6 bases respectively. Measured from the cysteine to the phenylalanine, the CDR3 is 13 residues long. Of the read, only the CDR3 DNA is kept; its 39 bases are in frame from base 1. CDR1 MGHRA and CDR2 YSYEKL were looked up in the germline V gene. The donors were some 36 Caucasian individuals from Russia, aged roughly 6 to 100 years, who were systemically healthy. Around 9.9 milliliters of peripheral blood were collected from each donor into EDTA-treated Vacutainer tubes. Ficoll-Paque density-gradient centrifugation was used to isolate PBMCs, with at least 7 million per sample. Trizol reagent was used to extract total RNA from PBMCs, with at least 6 micrograms per sample. Naive CD45RAhigh/CD27high T cell percentages were measured by flow cytometry on a PBMC aliquot from every donor.

Preparation of the library involved 5' RACE. Sequencing was performed on an Illumina HiSeq 2500. A second about 6 to 11 cycle PCR used a sample-barcoded 5' primer and a J-beta primer mix. Each TCR beta cDNA molecule received a unique molecular identifier from a template-switch 5' adaptor carrying 12 random nucleotides. Each sample yielded at least 3 million CDR3-containing paired-end reads. First-strand cDNA synthesis was performed from all RNA using the Mint cDNA synthesis kit, with priming by a TRBC-specific oligonucleotide. Following uracil-DNA glycosylase treatment, a first 18-cycle PCR with universal primers M1SS and BC2_uni_R was performed on all cDNA. Per the original workflow: Each sample was normalized by randomly selecting 1 million high-quality reads, each carrying a distinct molecular identifier. Instead of being binned into consensus sequences, reads with shared molecular identifiers were discarded. CDR3 identification, clonotype clustering and error correction used MiTCR with a Q25 quality threshold and the strictest error-elimination algorithm. A nonparametric unseen species model using Euler transformation provided a lower-bound estimate of total TCR beta diversity. Using fastp at Q25 and MiXCR, TCRdb reprocessed the public reads and kept productive beta chains. One record per CDR3 amino acid sequence lists the most common genes and DNA. For this entry, the V and J calls and clone size follow TCRdb and not the study's own pipeline. The sample table holds 850,000 to 1,100,000 distinct CDR3 sequences, of which more than 30% were seen once. The ten largest clonotypes hold roughly 13% of the sample.

The data stem from a study of blood T cells in healthy people across ages (dated by TCRdb to about 2015). About the full investigation: In model experiments, template switching captured roughly one uniquely barcoded TCR beta cDNA molecule for every two T cells. Using deep sequencing normalized with unique cDNA molecular identifiers, the study measured how TCR beta repertoire diversity changes with age. Four age groups were formed from the donors: young (average about 16 years), middle-aged (approximately 41), aged (approximately 60) and long-lived (about 80). To avoid experimental bias, donors of different ages were distributed randomly across sequencing lanes. For two donors (one aged 18 to 30 and one aged 80 or older), the study analyzed two additional independent replicas of 1 million unique cDNA reads from the same blood draw. Beyond this particular receptor, the publication reports: Observed TCR beta diversity per million T cells fell roughly linearly with age, and a significant reduction was already apparent by age about 36. The CMV infection status of donors was not known, potentially confounding age-related changes in expanded clonotypes. Conclusive comparison of naive and antigen-experienced compartments was prevented by the profiling of bulk unsorted PBMCs. Estimates of total diversity based on one million sequenced T cells were regarded as lower bounds and as underestimates. Compared with the aged group, the long-lived group had more naive CD4+ T cells, fewer expanded clones and increased TCR diversity, suggesting age selection. The percentage of naive T cells measured by flow cytometry correlated strongly with observed TCR beta diversity.

This receptor was taken from a man in his late teens or twenties in good health. Rearrangement joined TRBV4-1 to TRBJ2-3, with the D gene not confidently named. The sequenced sample consisted of blood. The encoded CDR3 is CASSQEVVDTQYF. The nucleotide sequence is given as TGCGCCAGCAGCCAAGAGGTAGTGGATACGCAGTATTTT.